This passage covers 17 T cell receptor beta chains from one sample sequenced in a study of shared clonotypes between healthy human individuals. Measured with immunoSEQ multiplex PCR; TCRdb has only the in-frame clones, and not every one. Of approximately 2.4 million clones in the sample, approximately 94% were seen once. Sequencing was done on a sample of naive CD4+ T cells sorted from blood. The subset is: CD45RA+ positively selected. The receptors here all came from a man aged 18 to 29 in good health.

Comments on this clone: This CDR3 is also generated by other DNA sequences in the sample. The V call is TRBV19, the J call TRBJ1-5; tentatively, D is TRBD1 (5 bases). From germline, CDR1 is LNHDA and CDR2 SQIVND (reference sequence). The CDR3 loop spans 15 amino acids. Trimming took 1 base from V and 1 from J, leaving 8 bases between them. Written as DNA, the CDR3 is TGTGCCAGTAGTATAGCGGCAGGGAGCAATCAGCCCCAGCATTTT. Protein sequence: CASSIAAGSNQPQHF.

The chain couples TRBV9 to TRBJ1-4; 10 bases line up with TRBD1. The ends lost 3 bases at V and 8 bases at J; junction bases unmatched: 10. Germline values: CDR1 SGDLS, CDR2 YYNGEE. The CDR3 extends over 16 amino acids. CDR3 in DNA: TGTGCCAGCAGCGCCACCCGGACAGGGGGAAACGAAAAACTGTTTTTT. Translation: CASSATRTGGNEKLFF.

The chain recombines TRBV6-1 with TRBJ2-2; TRBD1 aligns across 7 bases. The germline gives CDR1 MNHNS, CDR2 SASEGT. Trimming took 1 base from V and 5 from J; bases not matched to a gene: 4. The CDR3 extends over 15 amino acids. This chain's CDR3 is CASSEDRGRTGELFF. Here the CDR3 DNA reads TGTGCCAGCAGTGAAGACAGGGGTAGAACCGGGGAGCTGTTTTTT.

This chain connects TRBV18 to TRBJ2-1; D call uncertain. The CDR3 extends over 16 amino acids. Germline V gene sequence: CDR1 KGHSH, CDR2 LQKENI. With 3 bases removed from V and 0 bases from J, the gap between germline ends came to 12 bases. The CDR3 DNA reads TGTGCCAGCTCACCTACCCGGGTTAGCTCCTACAATGAGCAGTTCTTC. Residues: CASSPTRVSSYNEQFF.

This clone was picked up one time. V usage is TRBV6-6 and J usage is TRBJ1-2, with D unresolved. Trimming removed 0 bases from V and 2 bases from J, with 10 bases in between. Per germline, CDR1 MNHNY and CDR2 SVGAGI (reference sequence). This CDR3 has 15 residues. The CDR3 nucleotides are TGTGCCAGCAGTTACTCGTGGGAGCCCAACTATGGCTACACCTTC. Translation: CASSYSWEPNYGYTF.

The chain recombines TRBV6-1 with TRBJ1-1, with a weak D call TRBD1 (6 bases). This CDR3 comprises 20 residues. With 4 bases removed from V and 0 bases from J, the gap between germline ends came to 27 bases. Germline assignment: CDR1 MNHNS and CDR2 SASEGT. CDR3 protein: CASSGLGRGTPQNLNTEAFF. The CDR3 DNA follows: TGTGCCAGCAGTGGTTTGGGGAGAGGGACACCTCAAAACCTGAACACTGAAGCTTTCTTT.

A single count supports this clone. CDR3 residues: CASSYSDRASEQYF. CDR3 coding DNA: TGTGCCAGCAGTTACTCGGACAGGGCATCCGAGCAGTACTTC. The rearrangement uses TRBV6-5 and TRBJ2-7; 8 nucleotides agree with TRBD1. Germline CDR1 MNHEY, CDR2 SVGAGI. This CDR3 comprises 14 residues. Trimming at V came to 0 bases and at J to 6 bases, leaving 4 bases not matched to a gene.

The rearrangement joins TRBV29-1 to TRBJ2-5, with 7 bases identical to TRBD2. Germline V lookup: CDR1 SQVTM, CDR2 ANQGSEA. The junction had 12 bases not matched to a gene; V was cut back by 7 bases and J by 4 bases. CDR3 length: 14 amino acids. The CDR3: CSATLAVRGETQYF. The CDR3 coding sequence is TGCAGCGCCACGCTAGCGGTAAGGGGAGAGACCCAGTACTTC.

V usage is TRBV27 and J usage is TRBJ1-1; TRBD1 is a possible D gene (5 bases). CDR3 length equals 15 residues. Germline loops: CDR1 MNHEY, CDR2 SMNVEV (reference sequence). V lost 6 bases to trimming and J lost 0 bases, with 14 bases between them. The CDR3 protein is CASRFATVMNTEAFF. For the CDR3, the DNA is TGTGCCAGCAGATTTGCGACAGTCATGAACACTGAAGCTTTCTTT.

A remark on this clone: Other DNA sequences in the sample encode the same CDR3. The chain is built from TRBV7-2 and TRBJ2-1; 10 positions agree with TRBD2. CDR1 SGHTA and CDR2 FQGNSA come from the germline V gene. This CDR3 is 14 amino acids long. The trim removed 5 bases at V and 6 bases at J, leaving 4 bases unmatched. The CDR3 here is CASSLGLAANEQFF. The CDR3 DNA is TGTGCCAGCAGCCTTGGACTAGCGGCCAATGAGCAGTTCTTC.

This clone was counted once. The chain combines TRBV2 with TRBJ1-4; D might be TRBD1 (6 bases). The CDR3 spans 14 residues. V lost 5 bases and J 8 bases, leaving 15 bases between the germline ends. The germline CDR1 and CDR2 sequences are SNHLY and FYNNEI. CDR3 sequence (DNA): TGTGCCAGCAGTCTAACAGGGATGGGAGAAAAACTGTTTTTT. Translation: CASSLTGMGEKLFF.

V is TRBV6-1 and J is TRBJ2-7; no definite D call. The V gene's germline CDR1 is MNHNS and CDR2 SASEGT. This CDR3 has 14 residues. The V end lost 0 bases, the J end lost 1 base, and 7 bases lay between the germline ends. CDR3 loop: CASSEAQLSYEQYF. The CDR3 bases are TGTGCCAGCAGTGAAGCGCAACTATCCTACGAGCAGTACTTC.

The chain carries TRBV7-9 and TRBJ1-5; the D gene is possibly TRBD1 (6 bases). V was shortened by 1 base and J by 1 base, with 11 bases between the two germline ends. CDR1 and CDR2 (germline): SEHNR, FQNEAQ (reference sequence). The CDR3 loop spans 16 amino acids. The CDR3 here is CASSLDGQTSNQPQHF. The CDR3 nucleotides read TGTGCCAGCAGCTTAGATGGACAGACGAGCAATCAGCCCCAGCATTTT.

V gene TRBV9 combines with J gene TRBJ1-4; D is ambiguous. V was clipped by 4 bases and J by 5 bases, with 15 bases between them. The CDR3 contains 15 residues. Germline CDR1 SGDLS, CDR2 YYNGEE. The CDR3 bases are TGTGCCAGCAGCCCGGGTCTACGAGGGAATGAAAAACTGTTTTTT. It yields the protein CASSPGLRGNEKLFF.

The chain is built from TRBV6-1 and TRBJ2-7; possibly TRBD1 for D (5 bases). Germline CDR1 reads MNHNS; CDR2 reads SASEGT. V was trimmed by 5 bases and J by 3 bases, leaving 11 bases between them. The CDR3 covers 13 residues. CDR3 nucleotides: TGTGCCAGCAGTTGGACATCCTACTACGAGCAGTACTTC. Residues: CASSWTSYYEQYF.

This clone was seen only once. The rearrangement links TRBV12-5 to TRBJ2-1; a weak D match, TRBD1 (6 bases). The germline V gene has CDR1 LGHNT and CDR2 FRNRAP. Trimming stripped 5 bases from V and 4 bases from J, with 15 bases between. This CDR3 is built from 15 residues. Here the CDR3 reads CASGMGAPLYNEQFF. The CDR3 coding sequence is TGTGCTAGTGGTATGGGGGCTCCTTTATACAATGAGCAGTTCTTC. The variable domain in full, with the rest retrieved from reference TRBV12-5 and TRBJ2-1, is DARVTQTPRHKVTEMGQEVTMRCQPILGHNTVFWYRQTMMQGLELLAYFRNRAPLDDSGMPKDRFSAEMPDATLATLKIQPSEPRDSAVYFCASGMGAPLYNEQFFGPGTRLTVL.

This chain joins TRBV27 and TRBJ2-7; D gene uncertain. Germline V gives CDR1 MNHEY, CDR2 SMNVEV (reference sequence). V was clipped by 3 bases and J by 0 bases, with 6 bases between them. The CDR3 extends over 13 amino acids. As DNA, the CDR3 is TGTGCCAGCAGTTTGAAAACCTCCTACGAGCAGTACTTC. This encodes CASSLKTSYEQYF.